This note documents a single T cell receptor beta chain sequence. Its specificity is not known. The sample belongs to a study of OX40 agonist ivuxolimab in advanced cancers. Findings of the study overall: In the 0.1 to 3.0 mg/kg range, CD4+ and CD8+ blood T cells had expanded clonally by week 6.

The length of the CDR3 is 14 residues. Germline lookup yields CDR1 SGHVS and CDR2 FQNEAQ. The V gene lost 5 bases and the J gene lost 4 bases, with 15 bases spanning the gap. Only in-frame clones appear in the TCRdb table, and some are missing; sequencing was by immunoSEQ multiplex PCR. The sample yields tens of thousands of clones, 75% to 85% seen once. The origin of this receptor is an adult with an advanced solid tumor such as melanoma, head and neck, liver or kidney cancer. V and J are TRBV7-8 and TRBJ2-7, with D unresolved. Here the sequenced sample was CD4+ or CD8+ T cells sorted from blood, taken in a trial of the OX40 agonist ivuxolimab. The CDR3 here is CASSPGPERYEQYF. DNA for the CDR3: TGTGCCAGCAGCCCCGGGCCAGAAAGGTACGAGCAGTACTTC.